The 8 T cell receptor beta chains in this list originate from one sample, sequenced in a study of CD8+CD57+ T cells in acquired aplastic anemia. Sequencing was done on patients that had shown CD8+CD57+ cell expansion by flow cytometry. TCR beta VDJ and CDR3 profiling used genomic DNA as template. TCRdb reprocessed the reads via MiXCR and lists one record per CDR3 protein. The table shows more than 250,000 distinct CDR3 sequences, with approximately 79% occurring only once. The sample was sorted CD4+, CD8+, or CD8+CD57+ T cells (not recorded which) from PBMCs. These receptors all come from a human donor with aplastic anemia.

Turning to this clonotype: The conserved phenylalanine or tryptophan is not found at the CDR3 terminus, so this likely reflects a read error. The DNA is omitted, as the CDR3 cannot be located on it reliably, and the CDR3 follows TCRdb's listing. The V call is TRBV7-3, the J call TRBJ2-3; no check of the table's D call, TRBD1, against the DNA was made. The CDR3 is 13 residues long, ends included. Germline loops: CDR1 SGHTA, CDR2 FQGTGA. The CDR3 sequence: CASSSQGNAVEHC.

Comments on this clonotype: At one end the junction does not follow the germline gene, possibly because of a read error. This rearrangement joins TRBV24-1 to TRBJ2-3; the D is unclear. CDR3 length: 16 amino acids. The germline V gene has CDR1 KGHDR and CDR2 SFDVKD. The CDR3 DNA reads as TGTGCCACCAGTGACCCCCTGTCAGATAACACAGATACGCAGTACTTT. Amino acid sequence: CATSDPLSDNTDTQYF.

The chain employs TRBV7-2 and TRBJ1-4; 7 bases map to TRBD1. The J call may be faulty, since TRBJ1-6 better matches the DNA end. Germline V lookup: CDR1 SGHTA, CDR2 FQGNSA. The CDR3 consists of 14 residues. The CDR3 loop reads CASSADRRNSPLHF. In nucleotides, the CDR3 is TGTGCCAGCAGCGCGGACAGGCGAAATTCACCCCTCCACTTT.

The gene calls are TRBV7-3 and TRBJ1-1, with TRBD1 matching 7 bases. Germline V gene sequence: CDR1 SGHTA, CDR2 FQGTGA. V shed 4 bases and J 14 bases; nucleotides not matched to a gene: 19. This CDR3 region has 15 residues. CDR3 loop: CASSSQGTWGETEFF. For the CDR3, the DNA is TGTGCCAGCAGCTCACAGGGGACCTGGGGAGAGACCGAGTTCTTT.

On this clonotype itself: One junction end disagrees with the germline gene, perhaps due to a read error. The chain is built from TRBV7-9 and TRBJ1-2; no clear D. CDR1 SEHNR and CDR2 FQNEAQ come from the germline V gene (reference sequence). This CDR3 contains 15 residues. CDR3 sequence: CASSLTRGADNGYTF. The CDR3 nucleotides read TGTGCCAGCAGCTTGACAAGAGGCGCCGACAATGGTTACACCTTC. The full variable domain, rest sourced from reference TRBV7-9 and TRBJ1-2, is DTGVSQNPRHKITKRGQNVTFRCDPISEHNRLYWYRQTLGQGPEFLTYFQNEAQLEKSRLLSDRFSAERPKGSFSTLEIQRTEQGDSAMYLCASSLTRGADNGYTFGSGTRLTVV.

The V call is TRBV7-9, the J call TRBJ1-1; a possible D gene is TRBD1 (6 bases). The V end lost 4 bases, the J end lost 12 bases, and 24 bases lay between the germline ends. This CDR3 contains 15 residues. The V gene's germline CDR1 is SEHNR and CDR2 FQNEAQ (reference sequence). The CDR3 DNA is TGTGCCAGCAGCTCAGGATCGGGGGCCGGGGATGAGTCTTTCTTT. Its translation: CASSSGSGAGDESFF.

The J gene is TRBJ2-5, the V gene TRBV19; D perhaps matches TRBD1 (7 bases). Germline V gene data show CDR1 as LNHDA and CDR2 as SQIVND (reference sequence). V was clipped by 1 base and J by 2 bases, with 11 bases between them. The CDR3 contains 15 residues. The CDR3: CASSIAGGLQETQYF. CDR3 nucleotide sequence: TGTGCCAGTAGTATAGCAGGGGGGCTACAAGAGACCCAGTACTTC.

On this clonotype: A junction end diverges from the germline sequence, so it may reflect a read error. J is TRBJ2-7 and V is TRBV7-2; D unresolved. Germline CDR1 reads SGHTA; CDR2 reads FQGNSA. This CDR3 region has 13 residues. The CDR3 bases are TGTGCCAGCAGCGACGCAATGTGGCGCGAGCAGCACTTC. Amino acid sequence: CASSDAMWREQHF.